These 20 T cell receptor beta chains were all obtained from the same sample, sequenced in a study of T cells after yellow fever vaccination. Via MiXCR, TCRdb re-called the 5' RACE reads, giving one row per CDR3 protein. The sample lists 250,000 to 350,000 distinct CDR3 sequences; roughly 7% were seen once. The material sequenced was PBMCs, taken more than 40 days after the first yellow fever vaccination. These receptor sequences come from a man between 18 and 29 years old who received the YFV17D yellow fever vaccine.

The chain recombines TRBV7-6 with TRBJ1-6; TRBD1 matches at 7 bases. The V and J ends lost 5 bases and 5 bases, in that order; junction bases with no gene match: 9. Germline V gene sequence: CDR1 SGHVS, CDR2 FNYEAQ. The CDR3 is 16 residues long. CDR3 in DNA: TGTGCCAGCAGCCGAAACGCACAGGGGAATAATTCACCCCTCCACTTT. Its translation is CASSRNAQGNNSPLHF.

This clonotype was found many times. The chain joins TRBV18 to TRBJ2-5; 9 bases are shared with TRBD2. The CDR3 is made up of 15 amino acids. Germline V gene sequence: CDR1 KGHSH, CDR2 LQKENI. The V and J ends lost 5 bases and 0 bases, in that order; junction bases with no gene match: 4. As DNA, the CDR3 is TGTGCCAGCTCAGAAACTAGCGGGCACCAAGAGACCCAGTACTTC. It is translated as CASSETSGHQETQYF.

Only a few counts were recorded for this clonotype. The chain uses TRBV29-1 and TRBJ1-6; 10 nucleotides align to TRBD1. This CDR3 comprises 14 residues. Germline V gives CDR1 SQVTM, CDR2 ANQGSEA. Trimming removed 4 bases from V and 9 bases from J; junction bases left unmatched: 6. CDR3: CSVGEGTGVSPLHF. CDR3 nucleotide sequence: TGCAGCGTTGGCGAGGGGACAGGGGTTTCACCCCTCCACTTT.

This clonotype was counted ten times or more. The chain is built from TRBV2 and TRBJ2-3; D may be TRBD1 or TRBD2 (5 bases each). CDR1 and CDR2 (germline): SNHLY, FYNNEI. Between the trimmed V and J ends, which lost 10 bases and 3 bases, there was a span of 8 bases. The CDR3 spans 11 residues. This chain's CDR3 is CANGGTDTQYF. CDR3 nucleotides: TGTGCCAATGGGGGTACAGATACGCAGTATTTT.

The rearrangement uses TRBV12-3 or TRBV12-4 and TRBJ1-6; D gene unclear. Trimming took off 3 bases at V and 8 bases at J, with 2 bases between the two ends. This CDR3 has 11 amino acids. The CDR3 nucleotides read TGTGCCAGCAGTTTTCATTCACCCCTCCACTTT. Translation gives CASSFHSPLHF.

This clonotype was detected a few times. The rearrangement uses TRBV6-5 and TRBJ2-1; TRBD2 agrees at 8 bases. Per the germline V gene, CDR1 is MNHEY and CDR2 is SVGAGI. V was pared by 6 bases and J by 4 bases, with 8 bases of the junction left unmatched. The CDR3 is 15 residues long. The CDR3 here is CASRSPGLGYNEQFF. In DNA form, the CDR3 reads TGTGCCAGCAGGTCCCCGGGACTAGGATACAATGAGCAGTTCTTC.

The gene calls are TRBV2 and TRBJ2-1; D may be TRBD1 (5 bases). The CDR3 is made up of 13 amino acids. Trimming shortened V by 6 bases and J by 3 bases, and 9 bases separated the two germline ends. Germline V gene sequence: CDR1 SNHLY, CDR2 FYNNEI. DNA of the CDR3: TGTGCCAGCAGGGTAGACAGCTACAATGAGCAGTTCTTC. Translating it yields CASRVDSYNEQFF.

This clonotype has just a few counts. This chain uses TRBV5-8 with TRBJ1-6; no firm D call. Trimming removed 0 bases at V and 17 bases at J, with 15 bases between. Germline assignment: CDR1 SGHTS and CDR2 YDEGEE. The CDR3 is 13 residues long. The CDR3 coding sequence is TGTGCCAGCAGCTTGGCCGTGGCGACTCGGTTCCACTTT. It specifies CASSLAVATRFHF.

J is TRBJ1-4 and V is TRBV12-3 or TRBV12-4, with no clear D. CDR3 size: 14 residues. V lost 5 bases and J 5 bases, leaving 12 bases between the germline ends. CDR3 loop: CASSRTLENEKLFF. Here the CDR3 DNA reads TGTGCCAGCAGTAGGACTTTGGAGAATGAAAAACTGTTTTTT.

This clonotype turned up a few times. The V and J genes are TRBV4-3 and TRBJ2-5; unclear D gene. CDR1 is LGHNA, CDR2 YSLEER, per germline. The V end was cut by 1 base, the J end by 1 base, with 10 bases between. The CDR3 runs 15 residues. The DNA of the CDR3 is TGCGCCAGCAGCCAAGGGAACAGCCTCCAAGAGACCCAGTACTTC. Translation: CASSQGNSLQETQYF.

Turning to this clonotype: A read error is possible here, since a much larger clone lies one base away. DNA of the CDR3: TGCGCCAGCAGTGCCGATCTCACAGATACGCAGTATTTT. It yields the protein CASSADLTDTQYF. The rearrangement uses TRBV10-1 and TRBJ2-3, with D uncertain. The germline V gene has CDR1 WNHNN and CDR2 SYGVQD (reference sequence). V dropped 4 bases and J dropped 2 bases, with 7 bases sitting between them. CDR3 length: 13 amino acids.

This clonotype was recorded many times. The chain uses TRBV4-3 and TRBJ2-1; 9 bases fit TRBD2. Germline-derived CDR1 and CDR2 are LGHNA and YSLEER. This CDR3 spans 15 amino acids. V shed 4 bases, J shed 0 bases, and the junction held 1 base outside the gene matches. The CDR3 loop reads CASSRGGASYNEQFF. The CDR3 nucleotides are TGCGCCAGCAGCCGCGGGGGGGCCTCCTACAATGAGCAGTTCTTC.

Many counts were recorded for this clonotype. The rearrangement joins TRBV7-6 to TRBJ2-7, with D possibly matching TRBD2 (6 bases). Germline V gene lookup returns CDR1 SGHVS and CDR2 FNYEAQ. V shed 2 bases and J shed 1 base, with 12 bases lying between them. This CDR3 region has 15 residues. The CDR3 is CASSLWGGSSYEQYF. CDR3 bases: TGTGCCAGCAGCTTATGGGGAGGCAGTTCCTACGAGCAGTACTTC.

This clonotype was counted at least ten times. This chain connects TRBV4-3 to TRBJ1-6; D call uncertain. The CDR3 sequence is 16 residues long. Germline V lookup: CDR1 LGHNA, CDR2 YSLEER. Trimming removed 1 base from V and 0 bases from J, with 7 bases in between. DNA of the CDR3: TGCGCCAGCAGCCAAGCGGTAAACTCCTATAATTCACCCCTCCACTTT. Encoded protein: CASSQAVNSYNSPLHF.

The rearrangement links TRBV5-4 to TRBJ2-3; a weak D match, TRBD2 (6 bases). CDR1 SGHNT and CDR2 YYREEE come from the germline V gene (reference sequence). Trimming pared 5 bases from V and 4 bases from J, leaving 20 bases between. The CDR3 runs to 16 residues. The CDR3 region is CASSGAGQGGPDTQYF. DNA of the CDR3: TGTGCCAGCAGTGGGGCTGGCCAGGGAGGCCCAGATACGCAGTATTTT.

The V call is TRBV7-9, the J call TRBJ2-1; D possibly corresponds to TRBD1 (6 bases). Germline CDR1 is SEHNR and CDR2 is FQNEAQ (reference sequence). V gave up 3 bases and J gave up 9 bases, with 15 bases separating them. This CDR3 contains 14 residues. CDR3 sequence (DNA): TGTGCCAGCAGCTTTAGCGTGGGGGCCGGTGAGCAGTTCTTC. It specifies CASSFSVGAGEQFF.

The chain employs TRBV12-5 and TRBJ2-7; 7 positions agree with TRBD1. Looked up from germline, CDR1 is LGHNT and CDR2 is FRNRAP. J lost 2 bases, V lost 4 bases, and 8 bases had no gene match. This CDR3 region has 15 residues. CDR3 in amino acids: CASGSPRQGTYEQYF. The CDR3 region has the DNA TGTGCTAGTGGTTCCCCGAGACAGGGAACCTACGAGCAGTACTTC.

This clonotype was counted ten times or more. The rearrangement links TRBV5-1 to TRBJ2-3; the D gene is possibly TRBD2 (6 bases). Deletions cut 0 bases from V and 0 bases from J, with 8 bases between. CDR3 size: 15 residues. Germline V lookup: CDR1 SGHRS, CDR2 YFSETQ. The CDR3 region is CASSLARGSTDTQYF. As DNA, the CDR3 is TGCGCCAGCAGCTTGGCACGGGGGAGCACAGATACGCAGTATTTT.

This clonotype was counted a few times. CDR3: CASSQSTGFNEQFF. The CDR3 coding sequence is TGTGCCAGCAGCCAATCTACCGGGTTCAATGAGCAGTTCTTC. The chain carries TRBV16 and TRBJ2-1; D gene uncertain. Germline V gene lookup returns CDR1 KGHSY and CDR2 FQNENV. The CDR3 is made up of 14 amino acids. Trimming left V 0 bases short and J 6 bases short, with 9 bases between.

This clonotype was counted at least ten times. The CDR3 here is CSVHLAGGGDEQFF. The CDR3 region has the DNA TGCAGCGTCCACTTAGCGGGGGGGGGCGATGAGCAGTTCTTC. The genes are TRBV29-1 and TRBJ2-1; 11 nucleotides agree with TRBD2. This CDR3 region has 14 residues. Germline lookup yields CDR1 SQVTM and CDR2 ANQGSEA. Losses at the gene ends were 6 bases for V and 8 bases for J; bases not matched to a gene: 9.